This TCR beta chain was sequenced during a study of regulatory T cells in long-lasting Graves disease. Study summary: Persistent Graves' disease meant over 5 years of antithyroid drugs with positive TSH receptor antibodies. The study's findings and limits: Whereas about a thousand public clonotypes were shared by new patients, persistent patients shared more, at some 3,000.

Germline CDR1 LNHNV, CDR2 YYDKDF (reference sequence). Trimming took 0 bases from V and 3 from J; bases not matched to a gene: 11. This CDR3 has 17 amino acids. Concerning this clonotype: Its antigen is not identified.

Time point defined: persistent/refractory GD, antithyroid drugs over 5 years with positive TRAb. TCR sequences were obtained from RNA taken from PBMCs. Each of the patients was recruited from an endocrinology department situated in Xi'an, China. Roughly 10 milliliters of peripheral blood were drawn into EDTA tubes. To make TCR beta libraries, researchers used iRepertoire HTBI primers and Arm-PCR of CDR3 regions. TCRdb used MiXCR to reprocess the multiplex PCR reads, holding one entry per CDR3 protein. The sample includes a few hundred thousand distinct CDR3 sequences, about 20% of them seen just once.

This sequence was found in a female donor with Graves disease. The chain uses TRBV15 and TRBJ2-7, with 7 bases fitting TRBD1. The source material was peripheral blood mononuclear cells (PBMCs), sampled when the disease was refractory, from a patient treated with antithyroid drugs. The DNA for the CDR3 is TGTGCCACCAGCAGAGATCTGTACGAGGGGGCTTACTACGAGCAGTACTTC. Protein: CATSRDLYEGAYYEQYF.